This T cell receptor beta chain was retrieved from a study of cytomegalovirus exposure and HLA in healthy donors. Notes on the study in general: In vitro checks showed that three CMV-associated chains really do target CMV antigens.

PCR was performed using 60 Vbeta and 13 Jbeta primers. Generated by immunoSEQ multiplex PCR, the TCRdb table keeps only in-frame clones and is missing some. The sample lists about 80,000 clones, 62% occurring once. Remarks on this clone: Its antigen remains unknown.

Germline V lookup: CDR1 MNHNS, CDR2 SASEGT. The CDR3 length is 11 residues. V was clipped by 7 bases and J by 11 bases, with 12 bases between them. This clonotype originated in a male donor in good health and CMV-seropositive. This rearrangement joins TRBV6-1 to TRBJ1-5; D is possibly TRBD1 (5 bases). The sample consisted of PBMCs. CDR3 in DNA: TGTGCCAGCAAAGAAGAAGGGGCCCAGCATTTT. This gives the protein CASKEEGAQHF.